These T cell receptor beta chains were read from a single sample in a study of T cells after yellow fever vaccination. MiXCR, applied by TCRdb to the 5' RACE reads, yields one record per CDR3 protein. The sample comprises fewer than 350,000 distinct CDR3 sequences, over 8% of which are singletons, and approximately 19% rests with the top ten. Sequenced material: PBMCs, taken on the day of the first yellow fever vaccination. These receptors were collected from a man aged 18 to 30 who received the YFV17D yellow fever vaccine. Both conserved end residues are part of each CDR3. D genes are given only for firm matches. Rows give clone size only sometimes, using once, few, many, or a class for an expanded clone.

J: TRBJ1-3
D: TRBD1
V: TRBV5-1
size: few
CDR3: CASSYSGQGGNTIYF
DNA: TGCGCCAGCAGCTATTCTGGACAGGGTGGAAACACCATATATTTT

J: TRBJ2-1
D: TRBD1
V: TRBV14
size: few
CDR3: CASSPDRKSYNEQFF
DNA: TGTGCCAGCAGTCCGGACAGGAAATCCTACAATGAGCAGTTCTTC

J: TRBJ2-7
D: NA
V: TRBV5-1
size: many
CDR3: CASSFQGGLGYEQYF
DNA: TGCGCCAGCAGCTTCCAGGGGGGGTTGGGGTACGAGCAGTACTTC

J: TRBJ1-6
D: TRBD1
V: TRBV4-3
size: NA
CDR3: CASSQEWDRGSPLHF
DNA: TGCGCCAGCAGCCAAGAGTGGGACAGGGGGTCACCCCTCCACTTT

J: TRBJ2-3
D: NA
V: TRBV11-2
size: NA
CDR3: CASSTRRGPDTQYF
DNA: TGTGCCAGCAGCACCCGCCGGGGCCCAGATACGCAGTATTTT

J: TRBJ1-1
D: NA
V: TRBV6-2/TRBV6-3
size: NA
CDR3: CASSRDRGRTEAFF
DNA: TGTGCCAGCAGTCGAGACCGCGGACGGACTGAAGCTTTCTTT

J: TRBJ1-2
D: NA
V: TRBV6-1
size: NA
CDR3: CASSHGTGAPYGYTF
DNA: TGTGCCAGCAGCCACGGGACGGGGGCTCCCTATGGCTACACCTTC

J: TRBJ2-3
D: NA
V: TRBV29-1
size: few
CDR3: CSVGAGGLTDTQYF
DNA: TGCAGCGTTGGGGCCGGGGGTCTCACAGATACGCAGTATTTT

J: TRBJ2-2
D: TRBD2
V: TRBV5-4
size: few
CDR3: CASSRGGLANTGELFF
DNA: TGTGCCAGCAGCCGTGGGGGACTAGCGAACACCGGGGAGCTGTTTTTT

J: TRBJ2-5
D: TRBD1
V: TRBV5-1
size: NA
CDR3: CASSLGQGDETQYF
DNA: TGCGCCAGCAGCCTCGGACAGGGAGACGAGACCCAGTACTTC

J: TRBJ2-1
D: NA
V: TRBV9
size: NA
CDR3: CASSPTGSPYNEQFF
DNA: TGTGCCAGCAGTCCTACAGGGAGTCCCTACAATGAGCAGTTCTTC

J: TRBJ2-2
D: NA
V: TRBV6-1
size: few
CDR3: CASSVRGGFTGELFF
DNA: TGTGCCAGCAGTGTCAGGGGGGGGTTCACCGGGGAGCTGTTTTTT

J: TRBJ1-1
D: NA
V: TRBV5-4
size: few
CDR3: CASSLRDNLNTEAFF
DNA: TGTGCCAGCAGCTTGCGGGACAACCTGAACACTGAAGCTTTCTTT

J: TRBJ2-3
D: TRBD2
V: TRBV10-3
size: NA
CDR3: CAILGGGFTDTQYF
DNA: TGTGCCATCCTCGGCGGGGGGTTTACAGATACGCAGTATTTT

J: TRBJ2-1
D: TRBD2
V: TRBV10-3
size: few
CDR3: CAISASQRGYNEQFF
DNA: TGTGCCATCAGTGCCTCCCAGCGGGGATACAATGAGCAGTTCTTC

J: TRBJ2-1
D: TRBD2
V: TRBV4-1
size: NA
CDR3: CASSTRRRGAYNEQFF
DNA: TGCGCCAGCAGCACCCGAAGGCGGGGGGCTTACAATGAGCAGTTCTTC

J: TRBJ1-1
D: NA
V: TRBV30
size: NA
CDR3: CACWGTSEAFF
DNA: TGTGCCTGTTGGGGGACTTCCGAAGCTTTCTTT

J: TRBJ1-2
D: NA
V: TRBV20-1
size: few
CDR3: CSASGTTVGYGYTF
DNA: TGCAGTGCAAGCGGGACGACAGTGGGCTATGGCTACACCTTC

J: TRBJ2-7
D: NA
V: TRBV7-2
size: NA
CDR3: CASSLRGGGQYF
DNA: TGTGCCAGCAGCCTAAGGGGGGGTGGGCAGTACTTC

J: TRBJ2-5
D: TRBD2
V: TRBV7-2
size: many
CDR3: CASSLPGGMEETQYF
DNA: TGTGCCAGCAGCTTACCGGGGGGGATGGAAGAGACCCAGTACTTC

J: TRBJ2-5
D: NA
V: TRBV5-1
size: few
CDR3: CASSLRATDLQETQYF
DNA: TGCGCCAGCAGCTTGAGGGCCACAGATCTCCAAGAGACCCAGTACTTC

J: TRBJ2-2
D: TRBD1
V: TRBV7-9
size: NA
CDR3: CASSSPGQGITGELFF
DNA: TGTGCCAGCAGCTCCCCGGGACAGGGGATCACCGGGGAGCTGTTTTTT

J: TRBJ2-5
D: NA
V: TRBV10-3
size: few
CDR3: CAISPHPNSRQETQYF
DNA: TGTGCCATCAGTCCACATCCTAACTCCAGGCAAGAGACCCAGTACTTC

J: TRBJ1-2
D: NA
V: TRBV20-1
size: few
CDR3: CSARVTSGGYTF
DNA: TGCAGTGCTAGAGTAACCTCGGGCGGCTACACCTTC

J: TRBJ1-2
D: NA
V: TRBV7-2
size: few
CDR3: CASSSGTPNYGYTF
DNA: TGTGCCAGCAGTTCCGGGACACCCAACTATGGCTACACCTTC

J: TRBJ2-3
D: TRBD2
V: TRBV15
size: NA
CDR3: CATSAAASGADTQYF
DNA: TGTGCCACCAGCGCGGCGGCTAGCGGGGCAGATACGCAGTATTTT

J: TRBJ2-1
D: NA
V: TRBV7-3
size: NA
CDR3: CASSSPSAGVYNEQFF
DNA: TGTGCCAGCAGCTCCCCTTCGGCAGGTGTCTACAATGAGCAGTTCTTC

J: TRBJ1-5
D: NA
V: TRBV6-1
size: few
CDR3: CASSEALDIRQPQHF
DNA: TGTGCCAGCAGTGAAGCCTTGGACATTCGGCAGCCCCAGCATTTT

J: TRBJ1-5
D: NA
V: TRBV19
size: few
CDR3: CASSVTPSSNQPQHF
DNA: TGTGCCAGTAGTGTCACCCCAAGTAGCAATCAGCCCCAGCATTTT

J: TRBJ1-1
D: TRBD1
V: TRBV4-1
size: NA
CDR3: CASRRTWTGDRRAFF
DNA: TGCGCCAGCAGACGAACGTGGACAGGTGATCGTAGAGCTTTCTTT

J: TRBJ2-3
D: TRBD2
V: TRBV25-1
size: many
CDR3: CASSGLAGGADTQYF
DNA: TGTGCCAGCAGTGGACTAGCGGGGGGCGCAGATACGCAGTATTTT

J: TRBJ2-7
D: TRBD1
V: TRBV18
size: NA
CDR3: CASSSYGTGIEQYF
DNA: TGTGCCAGCTCATCATACGGGACAGGGATCGAGCAGTACTTC

J: TRBJ2-3
D: TRBD2
V: TRBV10-3
size: few
CDR3: CAINPGLALDTQYF
DNA: TGTGCCATCAACCCGGGACTAGCTCTAGATACGCAGTATTTT

J: TRBJ1-1
D: TRBD1
V: TRBV10-3
size: NA
CDR3: CAISHELGTGFTAFF
DNA: TGTGCCATCAGTCATGAGCTGGGGACAGGGTTTACAGCTTTCTTT

J: TRBJ2-1
D: NA
V: TRBV3-1
size: NA
CDR3: CASSRGFSNNEQFF
DNA: TGTGCCAGCAGCCGAGGGTTTTCAAACAATGAGCAGTTCTTC

J: TRBJ2-3
D: NA
V: TRBV12-3/TRBV12-4
size: NA
CDR3: CASRVGHTQYF
DNA: TGTGCCAGCCGGGTGGGACATACGCAGTATTTT

J: TRBJ2-1
D: TRBD2
V: TRBV10-3
size: NA
CDR3: CAISSTSGGAGPYNEQFF
DNA: TGTGCCATCAGCTCGACTAGCGGGGGGGCCGGCCCCTACAATGAGCAGTTCTTC